These 9 T cell receptor beta chains originate from one sample sequenced in a study of spatial heterogeneity in lung cancer. The time point here: blood at routine non-recurrence follow-up after resection. Using its own MiXCR run on the 5' RACE reads, TCRdb lists one record per CDR3 protein. The sample includes under 75,000 distinct CDR3 sequences, less than 9.5% of them seen just once. The sequenced sample was PBMCs, obtained at follow-up. These receptors came from a female donor with early-stage non-small cell lung cancer.

There are many counts of this clonotype. The V gene is TRBV12-3 or TRBV12-4, the J gene TRBJ2-3, with TRBD2 matching over 7 bases. The length of the CDR3 is 16 residues. Trimming at V came to 6 bases and at J to 1 base, leaving 10 bases not matched to a gene. The CDR3, as DNA: TGTGCCAGCAGACGTAGCGGGCTGATTGGCACAGATACGCAGTATTTT. Protein sequence: CASRRSGLIGTDTQYF.

This clonotype appeared many times. This chain links TRBV20-1 with TRBJ1-1; TRBD1 aligns across 7 bases. Germline-derived CDR1 and CDR2 are DFQATT and SNEGSKA (reference sequence). The CDR3 runs 14 residues. The V segment lost 5 bases and the J segment 1 base; nucleotides outside the gene matches: 7. The CDR3 DNA reads TGCAGTGCTCAAAACGGACAGGCGAACACTGAAGCTTTCTTT. Its protein product is CSAQNGQANTEAFF.

A few counts support this clonotype. The V call is TRBV28, the J call TRBJ1-5, with D tentatively TRBD1 (5 bases). Trimming cost V 3 bases and J 4 bases, with 13 bases left between them. In germline, CDR1 is MDHEN, CDR2 SYDVKM. This CDR3 comprises 15 residues. The CDR3 bases are TGTGCCAGCAGTTTCCTTGGGGAGGGGAATCAGCCCCAGCATTTT. It translates to CASSFLGEGNQPQHF.

This clonotype was counted many times. This chain connects TRBV29-1 to TRBJ2-2; 14 positions match TRBD2. Looked up from germline, CDR1 is SQVTM and CDR2 is ANQGSEA. CDR3 length: 14 amino acids. V lost 6 bases, J lost 8 bases, and 5 bases stayed unmatched. The CDR3 DNA sequence: TGCAGCGTCAGACTAGCGGGAGGGGTTGGGGAGCTGTTTTTT. Protein: CSVRLAGGVGELFF.

This clonotype occurred many times. This chain joins TRBV6-5 and TRBJ2-3; TRBD2 might be the D (6 bases). This CDR3 comprises 13 residues. The V end was cut by 4 bases, the J end by 8 bases, with 13 bases between. Germline-derived CDR1 and CDR2 are MNHEY and SVGAGI. CDR3 sequence (DNA): TGTGCCAGCAGTTTACCGGGACTTTTTACGCAGTATTTT. This sequence encodes CASSLPGLFTQYF.

This clonotype was found many times. The chain carries TRBV5-1 and TRBJ1-2; D perhaps matches TRBD1 (6 bases). The length of the CDR3 is 16 residues. Trimming stripped 4 bases from V and 0 bases from J, with 16 bases between. Germline CDR1 SGHRS, CDR2 YFSETQ. The CDR3 protein is CASSLGQTPANYGYTF. The DNA for the CDR3 is TGCGCCAGCAGCCTAGGACAGACTCCCGCTAACTATGGCTACACCTTC.

This clonotype occurred many times. This chain connects TRBV7-9 to TRBJ2-1, with D possibly called TRBD1 or TRBD2 (5 bases each). The CDR3 has 15 amino acids. Germline V gene data show CDR1 as SEHNR and CDR2 as FQNEAQ (reference sequence). V shed 7 bases and J shed 0 bases, with 13 bases lying between them. The CDR3 nucleotides read TGTGCCAGCACCCTAGGGGAGTCCTCCTACAATGAGCAGTTCTTC. Translating gives CASTLGESSYNEQFF.

This clonotype was counted ten times or more. J is TRBJ2-1 and V is TRBV12-3 or TRBV12-4; 10 bases map to TRBD2. The CDR3 length is 15 residues. V shed 4 bases and J 7 bases; nucleotides not matched to a gene: 7. CDR3 residues: CASSSGLALGNEQFF. DNA for the CDR3: TGTGCCAGCAGTTCGGGACTAGCGTTGGGGAATGAGCAGTTCTTC.

This clonotype was counted a few times. The V call is TRBV18, the J call TRBJ1-1; no definite D call. The V end was cut by 2 bases, the J end by 0 bases, with 10 bases between. CDR1 and CDR2 (germline): KGHSH, LQKENI. CDR3 length equals 15 residues. In nucleotides, the CDR3 is TGTGCCAGCTCACCAAGGAGTACAGTGAACACTGAAGCTTTCTTT. It translates to CASSPRSTVNTEAFF.